This T cell receptor beta chain was retrieved from a study of cytomegalovirus exposure and HLA in healthy donors. Use of 60 Vbeta and 13 Jbeta primers characterized the PCR. Clones were sequenced by immunoSEQ multiplex PCR, and TCRdb holds only the in-frame ones, with some missing. Among about 160,000 clones listed, approximately 77% were seen once. This CDR3 contains 14 residues. V lost 4 bases, J lost 0 bases, and 11 bases lay in between. The germline V gene encodes CDR1 SGDLS and CDR2 YYNGEE. Comment on this clone: What it binds is not known.

Whole-study findings and limits: After further analysis at a later stage, roughly 16,000 TCR beta sequences were associated with HLA alleles at 0.05 false discovery rate.

The sample consisted of PBMCs. The TCR was taken from a middle-aged man in good health and CMV-seropositive. The J gene is TRBJ2-7, the V gene TRBV9, with D possibly TRBD2 on 5 matching bases. The CDR3 bases are TGTGCCAGCAGCTCCCGGGATAACTCCTACGAGCAGTACTTC. Encoded protein: CASSSRDNSYEQYF.